The 4 T cell receptor beta chains reported below all come from one sample, sequenced in a study of cytomegalovirus exposure and HLA in healthy donors. The PCR used 60 Vbeta and 13 Jbeta primers. Sequencing used immunoSEQ multiplex PCR; TCRdb keeps in-frame clones, though not all of them. The sample includes fewer than 250,000 clones, over 70% of them seen just once. The sample taken for sequencing was PBMCs. These receptor sequences come from a woman aged 18-35 years in good health and CMV-seronegative.

CDR3 residues: CASSWRTGGYNEQFF. In DNA, the CDR3 is TGTGCCAGCAGCTGGCGGACAGGGGGCTACAATGAGCAGTTCTTC. The chain is built from TRBV5-5 and TRBJ2-1; TRBD1 agrees at 10 bases. Losses at the gene ends were 3 bases for V and 3 bases for J; bases not matched to a gene: 3. Germline CDR1 is SGHKS and CDR2 is YYEKEE (reference sequence). The length of the CDR3 is 15 residues.

The rearrangement links TRBV6-1 to TRBJ2-7, with D unclear. In germline, CDR1 is MNHNS, CDR2 SASEGT. The CDR3 is made up of 15 amino acids. The V and J ends lost 0 bases and 5 bases respectively, with 14 bases between them. The CDR3 loop reads CASSEALASGDEQYF. DNA for the CDR3: TGTGCCAGCAGTGAAGCTCTGGCCTCTGGAGACGAGCAGTACTTC.

Concerning this clone itself: The same CDR3 can be traced to other DNA sequences in this sample. This chain uses TRBV5-1 with TRBJ1-1; D ambiguous. The ends were cut back, 0 bases at V and 0 bases at J, with 3 bases in the middle. The germline gives CDR1 SGHRS, CDR2 YFSETQ. The CDR3 is 13 amino acids. The DNA of the CDR3 is TGCGCCAGCAGCTTGGCGGTGAACACTGAAGCTTTCTTT. This codes for CASSLAVNTEAFF.

V is TRBV6-1 and J is TRBJ2-5; tentatively, D is TRBD1 (6 bases). The J call is uncertain, as TRBJ2-7 better fits the DNA end. CDR3 length: 13 amino acids. CDR1 and CDR2 (germline): MNHNS, SASEGT. CDR3 sequence: CASSNREGYEQYF. CDR3 nucleotide sequence: TGTGCCAGCAGTAACAGGGAAGGCTACGAGCAGTACTTC.